Listed below are T cell receptor beta chains from one sample, sequenced in a study of immune heterogeneity within non-small cell lung tumors. TCRdb fed the multiplex PCR reads into MiXCR, producing one record per CDR3 protein. The profile covers about 10,000 distinct CDR3 sequences, with roughly 26% appearing a single time and roughly 13% taken by the ten largest. The sample consisted of lung tumor tissue. The source is a man between 50 and 59 years old with non-small cell lung cancer. Both conserved end residues are part of each CDR3. A D gene is named only where the DNA matches it firmly. The size of a clone is reported for some rows only, either as once, few or many, or as a class for expanded clones.

v_gene	abundance	len	d_gene	j_gene	CDR3aa	CDR3nt
TRBV6-1	medium-sized	15	-	TRBJ2-3	CASSEGSYHTDTQYF	TGTGCCAGCAGTGAAGGCAGCTACCACACAGATACGCAGTATTTT
TRBV7-2	many	13	-	TRBJ1-2	CASSPDTNYGYTF	TGTGCCAGCAGCCCAGACACTAACTATGGCTACACCTTC
TRBV6-1	many	18	TRBD2	TRBJ2-7	CASSYAAGWGGSSYEQYF	TGTGCCAGCAGTTATGCCGCTGGGTGGGGCGGGAGCTCCTACGAGCAGTACTTC
TRBV3-1	-	12	-	TRBJ1-6	CPSGQGYSPLHF	TGTCCCAGCGGTCAGGGGTATTCACCCCTCCACTTT
TRBV2	many	16	TRBD2	TRBJ2-2	CASSDIRTRITGELFF	TGTGCCAGCAGTGATATACGGACTAGGATCACCGGGGAGCTGTTTTTT
TRBV3-1	-	14	-	TRBJ1-6	CASSQGHQGSPLHF	TGTGCCAGCAGCCAAGGTCATCAGGGTTCACCCCTCCACTTT
TRBV10-3	few	13	-	TRBJ1-1	CATRVQGNTEAFF	TGTGCCACTAGGGTTCAGGGGAACACTGAAGCTTTCTTT
TRBV28	many	16	-	TRBJ1-6	CASTKMGGGYNSPLHF	TGTGCCAGCACCAAGATGGGGGGCGGCTATAATTCACCCCTCCACTTT
TRBV19	many	11	-	TRBJ2-2	CATETPRGLFF	TGTGCCACGGAAACCCCCAGAGGGCTGTTTTTT
TRBV3-1	few	13	-	TRBJ1-1	CASSQRLLTEAFF	TGTGCCAGCAGCCAACGACTGTTGACTGAAGCTTTCTTT
TRBV5-6	many	14	-	TRBJ2-7	CASSGGRITYEQYF	TGTGCCAGCAGCGGTGGGCGTATTACCTACGAGCAGTACTTC
TRBV12-5	many	18	TRBD2	TRBJ2-3	CASGFSRLAGLNTDTQYF	TGTGCTAGTGGTTTCTCTAGACTAGCGGGACTGAACACAGATACGCAGTATTTT
TRBV2	-	14	-	TRBJ1-4	CGSSEGQDWEKLFF	TGTGGCAGCAGTGAAGGGCAGGATTGGGAAAAACTGTTTTTT
TRBV15	many	13	-	TRBJ2-3	CATSREGADTQYF	TGTGCCACCAGCAGAGAAGGGGCAGATACGCAGTATTTT
TRBV19	-	13	-	TRBJ1-4	CASRRQLNEKLFF	TGTGCCAGTAGGAGACAGCTTAATGAAAAACTGTTTTTT
TRBV2	many	14	TRBD1	TRBJ1-3	CASRNTGAGNTIYF	TGTGCCAGCAGGAACACAGGGGCTGGAAACACCATATATTTT
TRBV7-3	medium-sized	17	TRBD2	TRBJ2-7	CASSLGAGEPGTYEQYF	TGTGCCAGCAGCTTAGGGGCGGGGGAACCAGGAACCTACGAGCAGTACTTC
TRBV20-1	many	13	-	TRBJ1-2	CSAPPGTQYGYTF	TGCAGTGCGCCACCCGGGACCCAATATGGCTACACCTTC
TRBV4-1	many	15	TRBD1	TRBJ2-1	CASSQLWTGDNEQFF	TGCGCCAGCAGCCAACTTTGGACAGGGGACAATGAGCAGTTCTTC